This T cell receptor beta chain was recovered during a study of vaccination and CD4 T cells after COVID-19. Regarding treatment: roughly 11-day PBMC culture with coronavirus spike peptide pools or control peptides (ViraFEST assay). Cultured CD4+ T cell DNA underwent sequencing with the Oncomine TCR Beta short-read assay. TCRdb used MiXCR to reprocess the PCR reads, holding one entry per CDR3 protein. The profile shows 3,500 to 4,000 distinct CDR3 sequences, around 15% of them singletons. CDR1 DFQATT and CDR2 SNEGSKA come from the germline V gene (reference sequence). The ends were cut back, 1 base at V and 13 bases at J, with 22 bases in the middle. The CDR3 is 14 amino acids. This clonotype is medium-sized in the sample. Its antigen is not known.

The material sequenced was CD4+ T cells from blood, cultured in vitro. J is TRBJ1-2 and V is TRBV20-1, with a tentative D call TRBD1 (6 bases). This receptor was identified in a human donor who had recovered from COVID-19. This CDR3 is CSARGGPSSMASTF. The CDR3 DNA is TGCAGTGCTAGAGGGGGGCCCTCCTCTATGGCTAGCACCTTC.